This T cell receptor (beta chain) emerged from a study of vaccination effects on CD4 cells after COVID-19. Germline V lookup: CDR1 MNHEY, CDR2 SVGAGI. Trimming took off 6 bases at V and 11 bases at J, with 16 bases between the two ends. This CDR3 is built from 12 residues. Profiled with immunoSEQ multiplex PCR; TCRdb holds only in-frame clones, not every one. The profile covers 30,000 to 35,000 clones, with around 73% appearing a single time and under 30% taken by the ten largest. Viral peptide pools were used in the ViraFEST assay to expand antigen-specific CD4+ T cells, and sequencing came afterward. An approximately ten-day culture period preceded the isolation of CD4+ T cells. Among the vaccine recipients, none had a prior SARS-CoV-2 infection, and nucleocapsid antibodies were negative. In culture with 10 IU/ml IL-2 and approximately 9.1 ug/ml peptides, PBMC were grown at two million per well.

Only one count was recorded for this clone. Its antigen remains unknown. This sequence originates from a human donor who received a COVID-19 vaccine. Sequenced material: CD4+ T cells from PBMCs cultured with HCoV-OC43 spike peptides, taken before COVID-19 vaccination. Subset in this sample: HCoV-OC43 spike overlapping peptide pool stimulation. This chain joins TRBV6-5 and TRBJ1-1, with D perhaps matching TRBD1 (6 bases). CDR3 DNA: TGTGCCAGCAGGGGACAAGGTCGTTCGGCTTTCTTT. Amino acid sequence: CASRGQGRSAFF.